Listed below are T cell receptor beta chains from one sample, sequenced in a study of breast tumors, draining lymph nodes, adjacent tissues. TCRdb independently ran MiXCR on the multiplex PCR reads; one entry per CDR3 protein. This sample has around 130,000 distinct CDR3 sequences; around 21% occur once, and the top ten carry roughly 2%. The sequenced material came from axillary lymph node tissue. The source is a female donor with breast cancer. Some clones in this sample may be carry-over from other donors' samples. Each CDR3 is given with its conserved first and last residue. The order of the fields is D gene, V gene, J gene, CDR3 protein. D genes are given only for firm matches.

>TRBD2|TRBV15|TRBJ2-1
CATSSGLAGINEQFF
>-|TRBV27|TRBJ1-5
CANSLSAGWNQPQHF
>TRBD2|TRBV6-5|TRBJ2-1
CASSQSGRPTNEQFF
>-|TRBV6-1|TRBJ2-7
CASKGVGYEQYF
>-|TRBV10-1|TRBJ2-3
CARGAGFTDTQYF
>TRBD1|TRBV4-1|TRBJ2-1
CASSPFLRDREGGEQFF
>TRBD2|TRBV28|TRBJ2-3
CASSLLAGEDTQYF
>TRBD1|TRBV7-6|TRBJ1-2
CASSLDRGNYGYTF
>TRBD2|TRBV6-5|TRBJ2-2
CASGGAGGTGELFF
>-|TRBV11-3|TRBJ1-5
CASSLEGTRGQPQHF
>TRBD1|TRBV5-1|TRBJ2-1
CASSFSLRQGVYNEQFF
>-|TRBV28|TRBJ1-2
CASSLPSSAGYGYTF
>TRBD2|TRBV19|TRBJ2-1
CASSKSSGSSYNEQFF
>TRBD1|TRBV20-1|TRBJ2-1
CSAREQGASQIYNEQFF